This entry lists 20 T cell receptor beta chains sequenced from one sample in a study of blood T cell repertoires in COVID-19. TCRdb keeps only in-frame clones here, not all; method: immunoSEQ multiplex PCR. The sample includes a few hundred thousand clones, more than 85% seen only once; the top ten take about 0.78%. The sequenced sample consisted of PBMCs or T cells enriched from blood (not recorded which). The receptors come from a woman aged 40 to 49 who had been exposed to COVID-19.

The DNA of the CDR3 is TGTGCCTGGAGTGTAGCCCTCAGGGAAAATGAAAAACTGTTTTTT. Protein sequence: CAWSVALRENEKLFF. This chain connects TRBV30 to TRBJ1-4, with a possible D match to TRBD1 (5 bases). Trimming removed 0 bases from V and 5 bases from J, with 13 bases in between. The CDR3 is 15 residues long. Germline assignment: CDR1 GTSNPN and CDR2 SVGIG (reference sequence).

As to this clone: Germline is not matched at one junction end, which may reflect a read error. V is TRBV7-7 and J is TRBJ2-7; 7 positions agree with TRBD2. Germline CDR1 reads SSHAT; CDR2 reads FNYEAQ (reference sequence). This CDR3 spans 15 amino acids. CDR3 coding DNA: TGTGCTAGCAGCCCAGGTGGGGAGGGGACGGACGAGCAGTACTTC. The encoded protein is CASSPGGEGTDEQYF.

This chain connects TRBV30 to TRBJ2-2; 7 bases fit TRBD2. The CDR3 spans 16 residues. Germline CDR1 is GTSNPN and CDR2 is SVGIG (reference sequence). V shed 4 bases and J 1 base; nucleotides not matched to a gene: 9. The CDR3 nucleotides are TGTGCCTGGATCGCCCGGGGGGTTAAGAACACCGGGGAGCTGTTTTTT. Its protein is CAWIARGVKNTGELFF. Full variable domain (remainder filled in from reference TRBV30 and TRBJ2-2): SQTIHQWPATLVQPVGSPLSLECTVEGTSNPNLYWYRQAAGRGLQLLFYSVGIGQISSEVPQNLSASRPQDRQFILSSKKLLLSDSGFYLCAWIARGVKNTGELFFGEGSRLTVL.

The chain recombines TRBV5-6 with TRBJ1-6; 10 bases agree with TRBD1. CDR1 and CDR2 from the germline V gene are SGHDT and YYEEEE. V was clipped by 3 bases and J by 7 bases; unmatched bases: 16. The CDR3 loop spans 19 amino acids. The CDR3 nucleotides read TGTGCCAGCAGCTCTCTCGGAGTACCCCCGGGACAGGGGAATTCACCCCTCCACTTT. It translates to CASSSLGVPPGQGNSPLHF.

The chain uses TRBV27 and TRBJ1-3; D is perhaps TRBD1 (6 bases). This CDR3 region has 15 residues. The V gene lost 5 bases and the J gene lost 7 bases, with 18 bases spanning the gap. The V gene's germline CDR1 is MNHEY and CDR2 SMNVEV (reference sequence). The CDR3 nucleotides are TGTGCCAGCAGTCTGACAGGTTCTTCGCGTAACACCATATATTTT. It translates to CASSLTGSSRNTIYF.

The J gene is TRBJ1-1, the V gene TRBV14; unclear D gene. This CDR3 contains 14 residues. Trimming removed 4 bases from V and 0 bases from J, with 9 bases in between. Germline-derived CDR1 and CDR2 are SGHDN and FVKESK. The CDR3 protein is CASSPELMNTEAFF. DNA for the CDR3: TGTGCCAGCAGCCCCGAGTTGATGAACACTGAAGCTTTCTTT.

The V call is TRBV7-3, the J call TRBJ1-2; D gene ambiguous. The V and J ends lost 2 bases and 6 bases respectively, with 16 bases between them. The germline V gene has CDR1 SGHTA and CDR2 FQGTGA. CDR3 length equals 15 residues. The CDR3 bases are TGTGCCAGCAGCTTAGACGGTGCCGCCGGGGATGGCTACACCTTC. Amino acids: CASSLDGAAGDGYTF.

This rearrangement joins TRBV30 to TRBJ1-5; TRBD1 agrees at 8 bases. The CDR3 contains 15 residues. CDR1 is GTSNPN, CDR2 SVGIG, per germline (reference sequence). The J segment lost 1 base and the V segment lost 3 bases, leaving 5 bases of the junction unmatched. CDR3 amino acids: CAWSKQGGSNQPQHF. The CDR3 bases are TGTGCCTGGAGCAAACAGGGGGGGAGCAATCAGCCCCAGCATTTT.

The chain uses TRBV27 and TRBJ1-2; TRBD1 agrees at 10 bases. CDR3 size: 15 residues. The junction had 10 bases not matched to a gene; V was cut back by 4 bases and J by 8 bases. Per the germline V gene, CDR1 is MNHEY and CDR2 is SMNVEV (reference sequence). The CDR3 region is CASSSDRGHGGGYTF. In DNA, the CDR3 is TGTGCCAGCAGTTCTGACAGGGGGCATGGGGGAGGCTACACCTTC.

The CDR3 sequence: CASGRAYEQFF. CDR3 DNA: TGTGCCAGCGGGAGGGCCTATGAGCAGTTCTTC. The J gene is TRBJ2-1, the V gene TRBV6-5; 7 bases line up with TRBD2. The CDR3 contains 11 residues. CDR1 and CDR2 from the germline V gene are MNHEY and SVGAGI. Trimming at V came to 8 bases and at J to 8 bases, leaving 3 bases not matched to a gene.

The rearrangement links TRBV7-8 to TRBJ1-1, with D perhaps TRBD1 (6 bases). The CDR3 sequence is 16 residues long. V dropped 4 bases and J dropped 0 bases, with 15 bases sitting between them. Germline assignment: CDR1 SGHVS and CDR2 FQNEAQ. The CDR3 loop is CASSSPGGGMNTEAFF. CDR3 bases: TGTGCCAGCAGCTCCCCGGGAGGGGGGATGAACACTGAAGCTTTCTTT.

The chain combines TRBV4-3 with TRBJ2-1; 11 nucleotides match TRBD2. The CDR3 sequence is 19 residues long. CDR1 and CDR2 (germline): LGHNA, YSLEER. The V segment lost 1 base and the J segment 0 bases; nucleotides outside the gene matches: 8. The chain's CDR3 is CASSQVSGRVYSSYNEQFF. As DNA, the CDR3 is TGCGCCAGCAGCCAAGTTAGCGGGAGGGTTTACAGCTCCTACAATGAGCAGTTCTTC.

Remarks on this clone: The same CDR3 arises from other DNA sequences in this sample as well. The V and J genes are TRBV3-1 (or the pseudogene TRBV3-2) and TRBJ1-1; possibly TRBD1 for D (6 bases). Per the germline V gene, CDR1 is LGHDT and CDR2 is YNNKEL (reference sequence). The CDR3 covers 14 residues. Between the trimmed V and J ends, which lost 4 bases and 3 bases, there was a span of 12 bases. CDR3: CASSPRGRDTEAFF. The CDR3, as DNA: TGTGCCAGCAGCCCCAGGGGAAGGGACACTGAAGCTTTCTTT.

The CDR3 DNA reads as TGTGCCAGCAGCCTTGGGACAGCTCTTGAAGCTTTCTTT. Protein: CASSLGTALEAFF. This chain connects TRBV7-8 to TRBJ1-1; TRBD1 matches at 7 bases. Unmatched junction bases numbered 7, after V lost 5 bases and J lost 7 bases. The CDR3 loop spans 13 amino acids. Germline values: CDR1 SGHVS, CDR2 FQNEAQ.

The genes are TRBV7-2 and TRBJ1-2, with D possibly TRBD1 on 5 matching bases. In germline, CDR1 is SGHTA, CDR2 FQGNSA. The CDR3 has 17 residues. V gave up 2 bases and J gave up 8 bases, with 24 bases separating them. The CDR3 here is CASSLLVSGLGGEGYTF. The CDR3 bases are TGTGCCAGCAGCTTACTAGTATCAGGGTTGGGGGGTGAGGGCTACACCTTC.

The chain combines TRBV6-2 or TRBV6-3 with TRBJ2-7; D is possibly TRBD1 (5 bases). CDR3 length equals 16 residues. Germline V CDR1 and CDR2: MNHEY, SVGEGT. Trimming took 0 bases from V and 3 from J, leaving 15 bases between them. This CDR3 reads CASSYSQGSVRYEQYF. DNA for the CDR3: TGTGCCAGCAGTTACTCCCAGGGATCGGTCCGCTACGAGCAGTACTTC.

In its sample, this clone was seen once. The chain recombines TRBV14 with TRBJ2-7, with D uncertain. Trimming took off 0 bases at V and 7 bases at J, with 7 bases between the two ends. The CDR3 spans 12 residues. Germline V CDR1 and CDR2: SGHDN, FVKESK. The CDR3 DNA reads as TGTGCCAGCAGCCAAGAACGACTTGAGCAGTACTTC. Its protein product is CASSQERLEQYF.

This clone was observed a single time. The chain carries TRBV2 and TRBJ2-1; 8 positions agree with TRBD1. Germline CDR1 is SNHLY and CDR2 is FYNNEI. This CDR3 spans 15 amino acids. J was trimmed by 8 bases and V by 5 bases; bases with no gene match: 11. The CDR3 spells CASSPGQVTYDEQFF. For the CDR3, the DNA is TGTGCCAGCAGTCCGGGACAGGTTACGTACGATGAGCAGTTCTTC. The complete variable domain, with remaining parts taken from reference TRBV2 and TRBJ2-1, reads EPEVTQTPSHQVTQMGQEVILRCVPISNHLYFYWYRQILGQKVEFLVSFYNNEISEKSEIFDDQFSVERPDGSNFTLKIRSTKLEDSAMYFCASSPGQVTYDEQFFGPGTRLTVL.

The J gene is TRBJ1-5, the V gene TRBV7-6; no definite D call. Germline V gene sequence: CDR1 SGHVS, CDR2 FNYEAQ. Trimming removed 5 bases at V and 5 bases at J, with 10 bases between. There are 13 residues in the CDR3. As DNA, the CDR3 is TGTGCCAGCAGCCTGGGAGGGTATCAGCCCCAGCATTTT. Amino acid sequence: CASSLGGYQPQHF.

The rearrangement joins TRBV30 to TRBJ2-2; D is undetermined. CDR3 length: 14 amino acids. Per germline, CDR1 GTSNPN and CDR2 SVGIG (reference sequence). V lost 3 bases to trimming and J lost 0 bases, with 8 bases between them. The DNA of the CDR3 is TGTGCCTGGAGCGCGGCCCCGAACACCGGGGAGCTGTTTTTT. Amino acids: CAWSAAPNTGELFF. Supplemented by reference TRBV30 and TRBJ2-2, the full variable domain reads SQTIHQWPATLVQPVGSPLSLECTVEGTSNPNLYWYRQAAGRGLQLLFYSVGIGQISSEVPQNLSASRPQDRQFILSSKKLLLSDSGFYLCAWSAAPNTGELFFGEGSRLTVL.